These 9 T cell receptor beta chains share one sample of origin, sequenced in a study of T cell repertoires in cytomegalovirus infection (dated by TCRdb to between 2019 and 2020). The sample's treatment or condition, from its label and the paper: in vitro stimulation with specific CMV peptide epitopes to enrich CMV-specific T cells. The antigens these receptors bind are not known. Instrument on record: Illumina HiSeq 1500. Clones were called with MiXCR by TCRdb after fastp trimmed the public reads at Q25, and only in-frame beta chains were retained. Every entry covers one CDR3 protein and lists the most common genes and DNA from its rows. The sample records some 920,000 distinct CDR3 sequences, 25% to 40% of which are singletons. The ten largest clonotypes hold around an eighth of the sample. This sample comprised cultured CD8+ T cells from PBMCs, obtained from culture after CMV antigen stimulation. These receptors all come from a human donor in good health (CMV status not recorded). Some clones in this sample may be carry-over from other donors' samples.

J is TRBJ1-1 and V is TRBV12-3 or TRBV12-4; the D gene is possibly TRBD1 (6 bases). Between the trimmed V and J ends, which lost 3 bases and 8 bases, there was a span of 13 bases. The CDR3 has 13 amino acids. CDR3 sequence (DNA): TGTGCCAGCAGTTTGGGACACTACGAGGAAGCTTTCTTT. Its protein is CASSLGHYEEAFF.

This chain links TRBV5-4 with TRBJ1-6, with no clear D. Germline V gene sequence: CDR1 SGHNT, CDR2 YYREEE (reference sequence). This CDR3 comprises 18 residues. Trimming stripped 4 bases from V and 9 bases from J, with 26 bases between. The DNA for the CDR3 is TGTGCCAGCAGCCCCTATCCTGGAGGCGCCGGAGTAGGTTCACCCCTCCACTTT. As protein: CASSPYPGGAGVGSPLHF.

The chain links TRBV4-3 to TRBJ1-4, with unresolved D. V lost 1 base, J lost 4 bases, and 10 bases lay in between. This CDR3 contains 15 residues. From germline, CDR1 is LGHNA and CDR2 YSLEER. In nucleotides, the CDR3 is TGCGCCAGCAGCCAAGTAAATGAGTTTAATGAAAAACTGTTTTTT. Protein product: CASSQVNEFNEKLFF.

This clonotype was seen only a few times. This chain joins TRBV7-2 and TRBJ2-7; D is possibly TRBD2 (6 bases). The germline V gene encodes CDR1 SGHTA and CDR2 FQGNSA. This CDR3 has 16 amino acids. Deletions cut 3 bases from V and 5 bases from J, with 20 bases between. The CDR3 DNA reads TGTGCCAGCAGCTTTAATGTGGGGCTTCCGGGGGACGAGCAGTACTTC. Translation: CASSFNVGLPGDEQYF.

In nucleotides, the CDR3 is TGTGCCAGCAGCTTGGTCGAGCAGTACGTC. Translated: CASSLVEQYV. V usage is TRBV5-7 and J usage is TRBJ2-7; D remains unclear. TRBV5-7 falls under the ORF class, with uncertain function. Trimming took off 0 bases at V and 6 bases at J, with 1 base between the two ends. This CDR3 is built from 10 residues.

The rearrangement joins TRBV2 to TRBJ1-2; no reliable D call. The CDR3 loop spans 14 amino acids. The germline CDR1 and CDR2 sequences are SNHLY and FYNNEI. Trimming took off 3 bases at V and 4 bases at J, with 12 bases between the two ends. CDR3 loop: CASSEGSPIYGYTF. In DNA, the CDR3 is TGTGCCAGCAGTGAGGGCAGCCCGATCTATGGCTACACCTTC.

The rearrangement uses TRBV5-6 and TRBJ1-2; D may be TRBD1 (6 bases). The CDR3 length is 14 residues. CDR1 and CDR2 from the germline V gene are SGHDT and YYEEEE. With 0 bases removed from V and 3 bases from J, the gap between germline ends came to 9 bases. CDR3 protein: CASSLEGDYYGYTF. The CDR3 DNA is TGTGCCAGCAGCTTGGAGGGGGATTACTATGGCTACACCTTC.

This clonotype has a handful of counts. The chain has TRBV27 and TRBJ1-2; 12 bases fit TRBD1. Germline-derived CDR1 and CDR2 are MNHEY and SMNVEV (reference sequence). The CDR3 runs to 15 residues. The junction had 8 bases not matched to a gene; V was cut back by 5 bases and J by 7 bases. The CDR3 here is CASSPGGQGARGYTF. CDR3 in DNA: TGTGCCAGCAGTCCTGGGGGACAGGGGGCCCGTGGCTACACCTTC.

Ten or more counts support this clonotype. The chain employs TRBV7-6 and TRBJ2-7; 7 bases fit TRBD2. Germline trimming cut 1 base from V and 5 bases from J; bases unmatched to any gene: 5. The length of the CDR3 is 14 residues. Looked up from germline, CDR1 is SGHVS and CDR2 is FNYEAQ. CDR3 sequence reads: CASSLVGGSHEQYF. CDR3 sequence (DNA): TGTGCCAGCAGCTTAGTGGGAGGGTCTCACGAGCAGTACTTC.